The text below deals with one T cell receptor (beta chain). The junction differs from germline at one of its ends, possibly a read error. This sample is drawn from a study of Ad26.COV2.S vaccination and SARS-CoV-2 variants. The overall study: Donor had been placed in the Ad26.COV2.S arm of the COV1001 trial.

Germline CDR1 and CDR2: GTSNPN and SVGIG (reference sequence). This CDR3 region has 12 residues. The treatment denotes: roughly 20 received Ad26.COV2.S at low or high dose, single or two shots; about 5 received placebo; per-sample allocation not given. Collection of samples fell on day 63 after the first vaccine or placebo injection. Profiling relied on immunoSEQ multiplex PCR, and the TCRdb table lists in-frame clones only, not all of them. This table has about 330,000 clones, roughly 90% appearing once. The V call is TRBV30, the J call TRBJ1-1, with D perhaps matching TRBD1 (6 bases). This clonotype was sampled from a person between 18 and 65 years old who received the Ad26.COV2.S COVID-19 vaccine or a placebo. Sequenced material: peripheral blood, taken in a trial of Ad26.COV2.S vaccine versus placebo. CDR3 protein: CAWRRGESANHF. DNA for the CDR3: TGTGCCTGGAGGAGGGGGGAGAGTGCGAATCACTTT.